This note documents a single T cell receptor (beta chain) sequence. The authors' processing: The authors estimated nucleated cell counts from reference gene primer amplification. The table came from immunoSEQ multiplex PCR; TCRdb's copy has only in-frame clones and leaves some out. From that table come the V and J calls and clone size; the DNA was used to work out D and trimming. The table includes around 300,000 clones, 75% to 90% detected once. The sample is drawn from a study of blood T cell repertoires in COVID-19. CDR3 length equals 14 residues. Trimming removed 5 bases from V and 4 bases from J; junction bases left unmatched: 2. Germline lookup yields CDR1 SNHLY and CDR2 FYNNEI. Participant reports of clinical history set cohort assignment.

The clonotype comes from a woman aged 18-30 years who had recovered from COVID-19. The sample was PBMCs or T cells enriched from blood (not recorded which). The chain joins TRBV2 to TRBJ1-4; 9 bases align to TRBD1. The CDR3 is CASSSDRGNEKLFF. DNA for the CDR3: TGTGCCAGCAGTTCGGACAGGGGTAATGAAAAACTGTTTTTT.